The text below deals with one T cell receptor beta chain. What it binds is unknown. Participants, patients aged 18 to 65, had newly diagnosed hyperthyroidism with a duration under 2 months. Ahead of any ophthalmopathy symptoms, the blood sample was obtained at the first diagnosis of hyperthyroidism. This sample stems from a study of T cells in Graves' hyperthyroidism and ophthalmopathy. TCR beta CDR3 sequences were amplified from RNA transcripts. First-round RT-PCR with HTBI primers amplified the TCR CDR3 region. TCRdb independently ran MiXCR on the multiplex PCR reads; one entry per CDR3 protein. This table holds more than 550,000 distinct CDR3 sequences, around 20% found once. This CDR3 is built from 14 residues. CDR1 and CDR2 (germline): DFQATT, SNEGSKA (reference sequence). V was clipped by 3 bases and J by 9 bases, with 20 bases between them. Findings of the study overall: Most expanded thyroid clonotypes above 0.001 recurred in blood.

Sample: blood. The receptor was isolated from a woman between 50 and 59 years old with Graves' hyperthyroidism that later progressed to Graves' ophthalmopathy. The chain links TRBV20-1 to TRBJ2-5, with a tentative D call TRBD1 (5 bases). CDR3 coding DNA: TGCAGTGCTAGGCCTCCTTTGGGGCACAATGCCCAGTACTTC. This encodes CSARPPLGHNAQYF.